This T cell receptor (beta chain) stems from a study of T cell responses to AZD1222 COVID-19 vaccine. The CDR3 sequence is 12 residues long. V lost 5 bases and J lost 5, with 9 bases in between. The germline V gene encodes CDR1 LGHDT and CDR2 YNNKEL (reference sequence). Measured with immunoSEQ multiplex PCR; TCRdb has only the in-frame clones, and not every one. The sample carries 130,000 or so clones, roughly 93% recorded once. V is TRBV3-1 (or the pseudogene TRBV3-2) and J is TRBJ2-5; D not resolved. The origin of this receptor is an adult in good health. Sample: peripheral blood, taken on day 0 of AZD1222 vaccination. CDR3 sequence reads: CASSARLETQYF. DNA of the CDR3: TGTGCCAGCAGCGCGAGACTCGAGACCCAGTACTTC.